The present T cell receptor (beta chain) was sequenced within a study of T cell responses to AZD1222 COVID-19 vaccine. Study outcomes and limitations: White British ancestry dominated among donors, who included more females, and clonal diversity was possibly underestimated. Seropositive status at baseline applied to only six AZD1222 recipients. Reportedly, close to half of spike-specific TCRs are directed against unmutated variant regions.

Worth noting for this clone: Its antigen is not known.

The protocol was immunoSEQ multiplex PCR, while the TCRdb copy is restricted to in-frame clones and leaves out a portion. The table lists roughly 120,000 clones, 85% to 95% of them singletons, with 1.5% to 2% in the top ten. V lost 5 bases and J 4 bases, leaving 15 bases between the germline ends. The CDR3 is 14 amino acids. Germline V gene sequence: CDR1 SEHNR, CDR2 FQNEAQ (reference sequence). The chain uses TRBV7-9 and TRBJ2-7; tentatively, D is TRBD1 (6 bases). The TCR was taken from an adult who received the AZD1222 COVID-19 vaccine. Sequenced here: peripheral blood, sampled 28 days after the second AZD1222 dose. CDR3 sequence reads: CASSHPGRGYEQYF. The CDR3 nucleotides are TGTGCCAGCAGCCACCCGGGCAGGGGTTACGAGCAGTACTTC.